This TCR beta chain was identified in a study of blood T cell repertoires in COVID-19. Study-level background: T cells, B-cell-depleted T cells, or PBMCs provided the cDNA or gDNA that served as material.

The data were produced by immunoSEQ multiplex PCR, yet TCRdb's version contains in-frame clones alone and is incomplete. In the table there are 40,000 to 55,000 clones, around 80% of which are singletons. J gave up 4 bases and V 6 bases, and 3 bases lay outside the gene matches. This CDR3 has 13 amino acids. Germline V gene lookup returns CDR1 MNHEY and CDR2 SMNVEV (reference sequence). The TCR originated in an older man with acute or convalescent COVID-19. Input material: peripheral blood. V usage is TRBV27 and J usage is TRBJ1-3, with TRBD1 matching 7 bases. CDR3 sequence: CASRTGVGNTIYF. The CDR3 bases are TGTGCCAGCAGAACAGGGGTCGGAAACACCATATATTTT.